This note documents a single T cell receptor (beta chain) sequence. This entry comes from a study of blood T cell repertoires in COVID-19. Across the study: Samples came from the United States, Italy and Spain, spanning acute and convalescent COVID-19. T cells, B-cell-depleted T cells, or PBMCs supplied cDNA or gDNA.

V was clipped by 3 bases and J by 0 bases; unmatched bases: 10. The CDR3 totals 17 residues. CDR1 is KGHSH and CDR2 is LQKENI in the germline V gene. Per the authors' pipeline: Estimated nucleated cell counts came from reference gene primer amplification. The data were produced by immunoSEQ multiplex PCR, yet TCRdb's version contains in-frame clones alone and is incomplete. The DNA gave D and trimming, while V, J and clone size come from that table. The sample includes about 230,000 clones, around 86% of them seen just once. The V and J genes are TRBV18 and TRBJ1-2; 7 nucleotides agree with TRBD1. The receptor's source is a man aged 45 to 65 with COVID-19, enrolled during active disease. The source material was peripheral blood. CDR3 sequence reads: CASSPARDRRPNYGYTF. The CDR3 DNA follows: TGTGCCAGCTCACCGGCCCGGGACAGACGGCCTAACTATGGCTACACCTTC.